This T cell receptor (beta chain) was found in a study of T-cell reconstitution after alpha-beta-depleted transplantation in children. Overall study results and limits: A year post-transplant, T-cell counts and diversity derived mostly from newly produced T cells. In patients about two months after transplant, alpha-beta T cells reportedly arose from several hundred expanded graft clones. Some patients' high day-60 TCRbeta diversity was traced to surviving recipient T cells and thymic progenitors.

Molecular barcoding with unique molecular identifiers was used for the TCRbeta library. TCRdb re-called the PCR reads through MiXCR, storing one row per CDR3 protein. This table has 80,000 or so distinct CDR3 sequences, 12% to 15% appearing once. V lost 5 bases and J lost 3; bases outside the gene matches: 6. The CDR3 runs to 15 residues. CDR1 SGHTA and CDR2 FQGNSA come from the germline V gene. This clonotype came up a few times. Antigen: not known. This clonotype was obtained from a male patient aged 2 to 9 who had a stem cell transplant for acute lymphoblastic leukemia, so the T cells may come from the graft donor. This specimen was PBMCs, mostly from graft donor cells, taken 180 days after TCRalphabeta/CD19-depleted stem cell transplant. The chain joins TRBV7-2 to TRBJ2-1; TRBD1 aligns across 8 bases. CDR3 region: CASSLTGAGYNEQFF. DNA of the CDR3: TGTGCCAGCAGCCTGACAGGGGCGGGCTACAATGAGCAGTTCTTC.